One and the same sample provided the 6 T cell receptor beta chains below, sequenced in a study of lung T cells in sarcoidosis with Löfgren's syndrome. Via MiXCR, TCRdb re-called the reads, giving one row per CDR3 protein. The data show around 9,600 distinct CDR3 sequences, nearly 20% seen once. The sequenced sample consisted of CD4+ T cells from bronchoalveolar lavage. These receptors all stem from a human donor with sarcoidosis (Löfgren's syndrome or another form), or a control subject (not recorded which).

The CDR3 protein is CASGQDRSGNTIYF. As DNA, the CDR3 is TGTGCTAGCGGTCAGGACCGCTCTGGAAACACCATATATTTT. This chain uses TRBV6-1 with TRBJ1-3, with no clear D. The CDR3 is 14 amino acids. The V gene's germline CDR1 is MNHNS and CDR2 SASEGT.

This clonotype is judged medium-sized. For the CDR3, the DNA is TGTGCCAGCAGCCCCAGAGGTTTCACTGAAGCTTTCTTT. It yields the protein CASSPRGFTEAFF. The chain recombines TRBV7-2 with TRBJ1-1; D is undetermined. Trimming removed 5 bases from V and 4 bases from J, with 11 bases in between. The germline V gene encodes CDR1 SGHTA and CDR2 FQGNSA. The CDR3 has 13 residues.

The CDR3 DNA follows: TGTGCCAGCGGTTATAGCGGGGGCTCCTACGAGCAGTACTTC. Its translation is CASGYSGGSYEQYF. V is TRBV12-3 or TRBV12-4 and J is TRBJ2-7; TRBD2 matches at 9 bases. The CDR3 is made up of 14 amino acids. The trim removed 8 bases at V and 0 bases at J, leaving 5 bases unmatched.

This clonotype was seen at least ten times. This chain uses TRBV6-1 with TRBJ2-7; 7 bases are shared with TRBD1. CDR1 and CDR2 from the germline V gene are MNHNS and SASEGT. The CDR3 runs to 14 residues. Trimming at V came to 5 bases and at J to 2 bases, leaving 6 bases not matched to a gene. The CDR3 DNA is TGTGCCAGCAGTACTCAGGGGGTCCCCTACGAGCAGTACTTC. Protein: CASSTQGVPYEQYF.

The V and J genes are TRBV3-1 and TRBJ2-5; 9 positions agree with TRBD2. With 0 bases clipped from V and 1 base from J, the junction kept 6 bases outside the gene matches. Germline V gene sequence: CDR1 LGHDT, CDR2 YNNKEL (reference sequence). This CDR3 has 17 residues. The CDR3 DNA sequence: TGTGCCAGCAGCCAAGATTACGGAGCGGGGGGCCAAGAGACCCAGTACTTC. It translates to CASSQDYGAGGQETQYF.

Within the sample, this clonotype is medium-sized (0.01 to 0.1%). V gene TRBV11-2 combines with J gene TRBJ2-1; 7 nucleotides line up with TRBD2. Germline V gene data show CDR1 as SGHAT and CDR2 as FQNNGV. The junction had 7 bases not matched to a gene; V was cut back by 4 bases and J by 4 bases. The CDR3 is 15 residues long. The CDR3 here is CASSSRDYGYNEQFF. CDR3 in DNA: TGTGCCAGCAGCTCGAGGGACTATGGATACAATGAGCAGTTCTTC.